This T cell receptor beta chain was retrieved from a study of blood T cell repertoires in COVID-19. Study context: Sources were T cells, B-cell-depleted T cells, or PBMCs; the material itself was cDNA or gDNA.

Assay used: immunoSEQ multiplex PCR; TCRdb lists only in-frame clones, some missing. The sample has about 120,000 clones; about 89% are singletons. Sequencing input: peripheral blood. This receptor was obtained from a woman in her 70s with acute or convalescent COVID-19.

DNA of the CDR3: TGTGCCAGTACCGCAGGAAGGGGTCTGAACTATGGCTACACCTTC. The encoded protein is CASTAGRGLNYGYTF. The chain is built from TRBV19 and TRBJ1-2; the D gene is possibly TRBD1 (5 bases). In germline, CDR1 is LNHDA, CDR2 SQIVND (reference sequence). The V gene lost 7 bases and the J gene lost 2 bases, with 17 bases spanning the gap. The CDR3 contains 15 residues.